This is a list of T cell receptor beta chains from one sample in a study of blood T cell repertoires in COVID-19. Some clones are missing from TCRdb's copy, which holds only in-frame ones; the method was immunoSEQ multiplex PCR. This sample has fewer than 40,000 clones, with 81% found just once. The specimen was peripheral blood. The source is a man aged 65 to 85 with COVID-19, enrolled during active disease. Both conserved end residues are part of each CDR3. The order of the fields is V gene, CDR3 length, CDR3 protein.

TRBV7-2 | 12 | CASRIRGFEQFF
TRBV27 | 15 | CASSYGSGSGETQYF
TRBV27 | 15 | CASSPDRGSTYEQYF
TRBV30 | 11 | CAGKDSYEQYF
TRBV5-4 | 15 | CASRKDRVGTGELFF
TRBV2 | 15 | CASTWDSLNTGELFF
TRBV19 | 14 | CASSPGPNTGELFF
TRBV10-2 | 18 | CASSDSGQGAWGQETQYF
TRBV5-1 | 15 | CASSLEGEGYYEQYF
TRBV10-3 | 12 | CATKTDNEKLFF
TRBV28 | 15 | CASSLATGGLSPLHF
TRBV4-3 | 15 | CASSQGSRGGYEQYF
TRBV6-5 | 15 | CASSIGTGGGWPQHF
TRBV14 | 17 | CASSPLGQGPLGYGYTF
TRBV11-1 | 14 | CASSSGGLTDTQYF
TRBV7-3 | 13 | CAHGGSGANVLTF
TRBV7-7 | 16 | CASSSNPGTSPNEQFF
TRBV11-2 | 11 | CASSSSFRQYF
TRBV27 | 17 | CASSLSGTDLLSYEQYF
TRBV30 | 16 | CAWTVRDRDRRTEAFF
TRBV9 | 14 | CASSVGGRWETQYF
TRBV6-5 | 12 | CASSLVREKLFF
TRBV15 | 13 | CATSMGAGTEAFF
TRBV18 | 14 | CASSPGLVNYEQYF
TRBV28 | 16 | CASSLSQSGTGDTQYF
TRBV6-5 | 14 | CASSWTSATDTQYF
TRBV5-8 | 14 | CASSPGTGQETQYF
TRBV7-6 | 14 | CASSFQDRGDEQFF
TRBV3-1/TRBV3-2 | 18 | CASSLTAVGGGRTGELFF
TRBV7-8 | 16 | CASSPGLAENTGELFF
TRBV7-3 | 14 | CASSPGTNTGELFF
TRBV4-3 | 16 | CASSQAQDRGNEKLFF
TRBV4-1 | 16 | CASSQDEREAAYEQYF
TRBV9 | 16 | CASSLNTGEYTGELFF
TRBV9 | 15 | CASSPPAGGSYEQYF
TRBV27 | 13 | CASSHGQGASAFF
TRBV28 | 15 | CASSLFSTGAGELFF
TRBV28 | 15 | CASSRGGGGTDTQYF
TRBV6-5 | 12 | CASSYLNQPQHF
TRBV9 | 15 | CASSVEDRVSYGYTF
TRBV7-9 | 14 | CASSLLDSQVPLHF
TRBV11-1 | 13 | CASSAQGSGGQFF
TRBV12-3/TRBV12-4 | 13 | CASSLATLSGYTF
TRBV19 | 19 | CASSDALPGLAGPHNEQFF